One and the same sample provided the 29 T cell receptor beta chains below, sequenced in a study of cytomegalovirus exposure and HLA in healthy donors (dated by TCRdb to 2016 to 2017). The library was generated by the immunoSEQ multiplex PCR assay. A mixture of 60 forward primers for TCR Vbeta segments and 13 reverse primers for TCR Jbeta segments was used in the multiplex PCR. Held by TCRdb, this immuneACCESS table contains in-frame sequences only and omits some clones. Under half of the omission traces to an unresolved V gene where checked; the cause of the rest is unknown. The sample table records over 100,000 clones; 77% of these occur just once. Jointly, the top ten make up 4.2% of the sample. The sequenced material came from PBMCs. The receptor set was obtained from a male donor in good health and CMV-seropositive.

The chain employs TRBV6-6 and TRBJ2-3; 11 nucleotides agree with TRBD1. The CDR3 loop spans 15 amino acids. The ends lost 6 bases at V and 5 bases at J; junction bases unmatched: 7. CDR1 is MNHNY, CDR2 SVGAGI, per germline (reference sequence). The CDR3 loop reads CASSRRDRGGDTQYF. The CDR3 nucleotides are TGTGCCAGCAGCCGCCGGGACAGGGGGGGAGATACGCAGTATTTT.

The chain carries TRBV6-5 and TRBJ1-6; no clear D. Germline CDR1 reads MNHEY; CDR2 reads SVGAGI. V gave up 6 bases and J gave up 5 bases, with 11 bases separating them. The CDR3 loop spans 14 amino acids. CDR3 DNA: TGTGCCAGCAGAGCCGACACCGATAATTCACCCCTCCACTTT. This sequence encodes CASRADTDNSPLHF.

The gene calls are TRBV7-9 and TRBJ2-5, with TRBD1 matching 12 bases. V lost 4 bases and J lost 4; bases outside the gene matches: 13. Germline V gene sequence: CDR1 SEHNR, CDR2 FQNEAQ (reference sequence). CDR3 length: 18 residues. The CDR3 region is CASSSLPRGQGAGETQYF. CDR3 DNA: TGTGCCAGCAGCTCTTTACCCCGGGGACAGGGGGCAGGAGAGACCCAGTACTTC.

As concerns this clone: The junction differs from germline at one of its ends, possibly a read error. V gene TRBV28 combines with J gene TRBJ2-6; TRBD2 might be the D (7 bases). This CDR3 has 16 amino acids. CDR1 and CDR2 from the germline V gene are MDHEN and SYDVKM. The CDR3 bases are TGTGCCAGCAGCCAACGGGGGGCGCTTGGGGCCAACGGCCTGACTTTC. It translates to CASSQRGALGANGLTF.

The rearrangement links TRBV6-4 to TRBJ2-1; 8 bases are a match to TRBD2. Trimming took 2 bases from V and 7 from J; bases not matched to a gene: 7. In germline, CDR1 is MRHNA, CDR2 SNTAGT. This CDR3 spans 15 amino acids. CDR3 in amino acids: CASSDHGGAGNEQFF. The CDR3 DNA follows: TGTGCCAGCAGTGACCACGGGGGGGCCGGGAATGAGCAGTTCTTC.

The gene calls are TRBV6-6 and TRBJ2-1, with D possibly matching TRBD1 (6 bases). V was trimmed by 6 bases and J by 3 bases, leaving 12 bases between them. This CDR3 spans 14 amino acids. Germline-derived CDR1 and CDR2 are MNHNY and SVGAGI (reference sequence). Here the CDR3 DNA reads TGTGCCAGCAGGACAGGAGGTTACTACAATGAGCAGTTCTTC. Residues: CASRTGGYYNEQFF.

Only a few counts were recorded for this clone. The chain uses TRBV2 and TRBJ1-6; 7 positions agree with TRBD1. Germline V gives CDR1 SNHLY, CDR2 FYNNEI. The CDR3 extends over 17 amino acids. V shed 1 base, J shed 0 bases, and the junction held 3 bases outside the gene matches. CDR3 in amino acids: CASSEDRDSSYNSPLHF. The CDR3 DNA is TGTGCCAGCAGTGAAGACAGGGACAGCTCCTATAATTCACCCCTCCACTTT. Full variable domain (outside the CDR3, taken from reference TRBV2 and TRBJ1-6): EPEVTQTPSHQVTQMGQEVILRCVPISNHLYFYWYRQILGQKVEFLVSFYNNEISEKSEIFDDQFSVERPDGSNFTLKIRSTKLEDSAMYFCASSEDRDSSYNSPLHFGNGTRLTVT.

CDR3 DNA sequence: TGTGCCATCATGGGGACTGAGCACGACCTCCGCTATGGCTACACCTTC. It is translated as CAIMGTEHDLRYGYTF. The chain joins TRBV10-3 to TRBJ1-2; D is perhaps TRBD1 (5 bases). CDR1 and CDR2 (germline): ENHRY, SYGVKD. The CDR3 extends over 16 amino acids. Trimming stripped 7 bases from V and 4 bases from J, with 22 bases between.

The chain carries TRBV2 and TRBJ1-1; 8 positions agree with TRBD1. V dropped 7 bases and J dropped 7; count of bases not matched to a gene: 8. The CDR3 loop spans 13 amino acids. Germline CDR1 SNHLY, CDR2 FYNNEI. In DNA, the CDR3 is TGTGCCAGCACCAACAGGGGGAGGATTGAAGCTTTCTTT. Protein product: CASTNRGRIEAFF.

The chain's CDR3 is CASSLTGQGGPDTQYF. DNA for the CDR3: TGCGCCAGCAGCTTAACCGGACAGGGTGGCCCAGATACGCAGTATTTT. This chain uses TRBV5-1 with TRBJ2-3; the match to TRBD1 covers 8 bases. With V trimmed by 2 bases and J by 4 bases, 9 bases remained unmatched. Germline CDR1 is SGHRS and CDR2 is YFSETQ. The CDR3 is 16 amino acids.

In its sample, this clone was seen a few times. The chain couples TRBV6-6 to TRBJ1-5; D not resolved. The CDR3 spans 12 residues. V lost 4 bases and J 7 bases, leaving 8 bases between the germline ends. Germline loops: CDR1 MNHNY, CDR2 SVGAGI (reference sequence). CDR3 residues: CASSSLEQPQHF. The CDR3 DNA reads TGTGCCAGCAGTTCGTTAGAGCAGCCCCAGCATTTT.

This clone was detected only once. The CDR3 nucleotides are TGTGCCAGCAGTGACCTTGGGACAGGGGGGTCTGGGGCCAACGTCCTGACTTTC. It is translated as CASSDLGTGGSGANVLTF. The chain is built from TRBV6-4 and TRBJ2-6; 11 nucleotides match TRBD1. The CDR3 has 18 residues. Germline CDR1 and CDR2: MRHNA and SNTAGT. V gave up 2 bases and J gave up 1 base; unmatched junction bases: 4.

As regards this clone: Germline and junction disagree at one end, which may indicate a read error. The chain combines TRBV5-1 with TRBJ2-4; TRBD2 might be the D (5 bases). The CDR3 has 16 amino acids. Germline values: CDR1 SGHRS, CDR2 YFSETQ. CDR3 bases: TGCGCCAGCAGCCGAGTGTACTGGCTAGCCAAAAACAGTCAGTACTTC. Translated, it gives CASSRVYWLAKNSQYF. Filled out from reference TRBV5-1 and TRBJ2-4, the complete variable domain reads KAGVTQTPRYLIKTRGQQVTLSCSPISGHRSVSWYQQTPGQGLQFLFEYFSETQRNKGNFPGRFSGRQFSNSRSEMNVSTLELGDSALYLCASSRVYWLAKNSQYFGAGTRLSVL.

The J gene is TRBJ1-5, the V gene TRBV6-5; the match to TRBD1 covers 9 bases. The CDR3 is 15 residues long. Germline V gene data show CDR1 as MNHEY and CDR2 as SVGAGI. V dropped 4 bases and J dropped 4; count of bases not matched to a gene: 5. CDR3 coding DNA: TGTGCCAGCAGTTCCTCCGGACAGGGGAATCAGCCCCAGCATTTT. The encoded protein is CASSSSGQGNQPQHF.

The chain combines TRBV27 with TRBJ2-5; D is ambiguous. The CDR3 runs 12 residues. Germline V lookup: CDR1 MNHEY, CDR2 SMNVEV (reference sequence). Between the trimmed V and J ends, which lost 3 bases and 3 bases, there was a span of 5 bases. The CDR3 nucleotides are TGTGCCAGCAGTTTGGCCAAAGAGACCCAGTACTTC. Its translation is CASSLAKETQYF.

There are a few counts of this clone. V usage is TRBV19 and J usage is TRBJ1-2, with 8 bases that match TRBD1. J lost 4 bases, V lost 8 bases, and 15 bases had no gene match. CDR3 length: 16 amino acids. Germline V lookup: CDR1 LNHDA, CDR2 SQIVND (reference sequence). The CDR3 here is CASLARRTGFGYGYTF. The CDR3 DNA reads TGTGCCAGTCTTGCAAGACGGACAGGGTTTGGCTATGGCTACACCTTC.

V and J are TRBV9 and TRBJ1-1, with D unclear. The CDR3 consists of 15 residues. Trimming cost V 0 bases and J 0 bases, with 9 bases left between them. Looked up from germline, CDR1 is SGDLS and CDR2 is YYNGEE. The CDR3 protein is CASSVGLQLNTEAFF. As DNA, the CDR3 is TGTGCCAGCAGCGTAGGGCTACAGTTGAACACTGAAGCTTTCTTT.

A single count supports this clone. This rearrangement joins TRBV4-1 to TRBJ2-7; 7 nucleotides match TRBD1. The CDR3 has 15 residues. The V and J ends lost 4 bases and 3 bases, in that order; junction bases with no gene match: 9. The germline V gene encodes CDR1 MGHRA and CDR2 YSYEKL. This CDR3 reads CASSRQIRGLYEQYF. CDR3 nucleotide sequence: TGCGCCAGCAGCCGGCAAATTAGGGGGCTCTACGAGCAGTACTTC.

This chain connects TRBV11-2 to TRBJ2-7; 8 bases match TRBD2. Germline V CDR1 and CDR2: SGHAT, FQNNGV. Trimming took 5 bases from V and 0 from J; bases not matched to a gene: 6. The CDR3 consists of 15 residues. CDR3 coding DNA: TGTGCCAGCAGCCCTCTAGCGGGTCGCTCCTACGAGCAGTACTTC. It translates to CASSPLAGRSYEQYF.

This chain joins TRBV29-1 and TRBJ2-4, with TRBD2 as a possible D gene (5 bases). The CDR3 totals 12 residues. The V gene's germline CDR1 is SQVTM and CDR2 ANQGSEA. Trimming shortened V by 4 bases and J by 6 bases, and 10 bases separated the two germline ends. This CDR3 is CSVGAAGNIQYF. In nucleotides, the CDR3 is TGCAGCGTTGGAGCCGCGGGAAACATTCAGTACTTC.

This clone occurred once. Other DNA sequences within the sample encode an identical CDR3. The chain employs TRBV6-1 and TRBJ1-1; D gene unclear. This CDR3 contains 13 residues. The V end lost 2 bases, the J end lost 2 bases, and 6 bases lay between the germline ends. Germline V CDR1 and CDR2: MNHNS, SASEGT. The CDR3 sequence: CASSETGNTEAFF. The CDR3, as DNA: TGTGCCAGCAGTGAAACGGGTAACACTGAAGCTTTCTTT.

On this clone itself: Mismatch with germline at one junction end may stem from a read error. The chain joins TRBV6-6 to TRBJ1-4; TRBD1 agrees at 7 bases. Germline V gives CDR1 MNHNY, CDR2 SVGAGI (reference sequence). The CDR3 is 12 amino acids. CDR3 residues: CASSLGQSDLFF. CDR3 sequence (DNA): TGTGCCAGCAGTCTGGGACAGTCAGATTTGTTCTTT.

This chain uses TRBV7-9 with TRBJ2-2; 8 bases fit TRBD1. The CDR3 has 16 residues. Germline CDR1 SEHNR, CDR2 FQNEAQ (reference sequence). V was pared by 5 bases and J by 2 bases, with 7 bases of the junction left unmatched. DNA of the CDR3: TGTGCCAGCAGCCCTTCGGGACAGGCCAACACCGGGGAGCTGTTTTTT. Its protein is CASSPSGQANTGELFF.

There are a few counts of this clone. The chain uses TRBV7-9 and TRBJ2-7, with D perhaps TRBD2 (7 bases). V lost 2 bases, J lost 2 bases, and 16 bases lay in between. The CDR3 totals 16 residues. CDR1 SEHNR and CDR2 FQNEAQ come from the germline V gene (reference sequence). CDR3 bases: TGTGCCAGCAGCTTAAAGCGCGGGGGCCGAGCCTACGAGCAGTACTTC. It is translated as CASSLKRGGRAYEQYF.

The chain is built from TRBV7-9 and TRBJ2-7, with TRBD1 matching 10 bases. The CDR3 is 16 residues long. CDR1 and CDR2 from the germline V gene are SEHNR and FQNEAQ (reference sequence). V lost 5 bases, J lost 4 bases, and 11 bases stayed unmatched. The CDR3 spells CASSVSGQGDLYEQYF. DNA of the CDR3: TGTGCCAGCAGCGTATCAGGACAGGGGGATTTGTACGAGCAGTACTTC.

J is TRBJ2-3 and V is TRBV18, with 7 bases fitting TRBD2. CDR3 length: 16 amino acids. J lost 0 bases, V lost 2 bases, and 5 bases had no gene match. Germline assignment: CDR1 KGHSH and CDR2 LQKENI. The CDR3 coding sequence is TGTGCCAGCTCACCAGGTTTTAGCGGGAGCACAGATACGCAGTATTTT. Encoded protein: CASSPGFSGSTDTQYF.

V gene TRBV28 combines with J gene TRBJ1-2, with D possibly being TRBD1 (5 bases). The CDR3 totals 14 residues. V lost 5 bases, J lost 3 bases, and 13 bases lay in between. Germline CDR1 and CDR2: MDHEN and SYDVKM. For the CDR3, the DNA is TGTGCCAGCAGTCCGGGGGGGGATTACTATGGCTACACCTTC. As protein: CASSPGGDYYGYTF.

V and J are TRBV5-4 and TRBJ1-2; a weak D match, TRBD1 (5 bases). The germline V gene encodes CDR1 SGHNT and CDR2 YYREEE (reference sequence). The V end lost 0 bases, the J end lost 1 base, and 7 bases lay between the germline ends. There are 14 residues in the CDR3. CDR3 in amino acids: CASSLAGLNYGYTF. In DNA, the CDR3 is TGTGCCAGCAGCTTGGCAGGGCTTAACTATGGCTACACCTTC.

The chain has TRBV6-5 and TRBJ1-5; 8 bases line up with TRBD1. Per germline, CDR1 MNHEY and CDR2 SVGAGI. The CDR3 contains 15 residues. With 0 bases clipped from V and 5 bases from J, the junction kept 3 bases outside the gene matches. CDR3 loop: CASSYSGTGDQPQHF. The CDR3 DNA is TGTGCCAGCAGTTACTCCGGGACAGGTGATCAGCCCCAGCATTTT.